Listed below are T cell receptor beta chains from one sample, sequenced in a study of CD8 T cells in ankylosing spondylitis. One entry per CDR3 protein, called by TCRdb with MiXCR from the 5' RACE reads. In the table there are a few hundred thousand distinct CDR3 sequences, approximately 22% of which are singletons. The sample comprised blood, either unsorted or a sorted T cell fraction (not recorded which). These receptors all come from a male donor with ankylosing spondylitis or in good health (not recorded which). CDR3s include the opening cysteine and the closing phenylalanine or tryptophan. The order of the fields is V gene, J gene, CDR3 protein.

TRBV12-3/TRBV12-4	TRBJ2-7	CASRGTKNYEQYF
TRBV4-1	TRBJ1-1	CASSAKGGGPTEAFF
TRBV27	TRBJ1-2	CASRQGYDGYTF
TRBV10-3	TRBJ2-1	CAISEWWGLAGFNEQFF
TRBV6-6	TRBJ1-5	CASSYNSNQPQHF
TRBV12-3/TRBV12-4	TRBJ2-7	CASSWGVSYEQYF
TRBV14	TRBJ2-7	CASSWDRVEQYF
TRBV12-3/TRBV12-4	TRBJ2-7	CASGRDSYPPGQYF
TRBV5-1	TRBJ2-2	CASSLGTGSTGELFF
TRBV30	TRBJ1-1	CASWNGGAEAFF
TRBV7-9	TRBJ2-7	CASSLDGTGYNYEQYF
TRBV9	TRBJ1-4	CASSVGGATNEKLFF
TRBV20-1	TRBJ1-1	CSTLTGNTEAFF
TRBV29-1	TRBJ1-2	CSTWTGDRSYGYTF
TRBV21-1	TRBJ2-1	CASSKADAPSANEQFF
TRBV7-9	TRBJ2-3	CASSNPTDRHTQYF
TRBV10-2	TRBJ2-5	CASSPESEQTQYF
TRBV11-2	TRBJ2-1	CASSLRQGLSSYNEQFF
TRBV20-1	TRBJ1-1	CSPDRVDTEAFF
TRBV4-1	TRBJ2-5	CASSQDLAGETQYF
TRBV4-1	TRBJ1-5	CASSLHTTGDSGQPQHF
TRBV20-1	TRBJ2-1	CSARDEVMGLPMEFF
TRBV7-9	TRBJ1-2	CAIHLGGNGYTF
TRBV3-1	TRBJ2-7	CASSHRMSSGHEQYF
TRBV5-5	TRBJ1-2	CASSFQDRDYGYTF
TRBV9	TRBJ2-7	CASSPDPSYEQYF
TRBV9	TRBJ2-1	CASTGGAYNEQFF
TRBV5-6	TRBJ2-2	CASSWGTEGAVGELFF
TRBV2	TRBJ2-7	CASGGNDRSSYEQYF